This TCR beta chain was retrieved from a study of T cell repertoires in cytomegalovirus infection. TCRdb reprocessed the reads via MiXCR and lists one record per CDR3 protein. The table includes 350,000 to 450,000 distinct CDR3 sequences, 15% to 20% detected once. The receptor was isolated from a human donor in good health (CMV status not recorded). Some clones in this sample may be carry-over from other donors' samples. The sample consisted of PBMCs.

The CDR3 reads CASSQVSPGGQPQHF. The DNA of the CDR3 is TGCGCCAGCAGCCAAGTAAGTCCCGGGGGACAGCCCCAGCATTTT. The rearrangement joins TRBV4-1 to TRBJ1-5, with a tentative D call TRBD1 (5 bases). Germline CDR1 is MGHRA and CDR2 is YSYEKL. The CDR3 is made up of 15 amino acids. V lost 1 base to trimming and J lost 7 bases, with 14 bases between them.